The clone carrying this T cell receptor beta chain turned up a few times. These data belong to a study of blood T cell repertoires in COVID-19. Whole-study context: Collection of acute and convalescent COVID-19 samples took place in the United States, Italy and Spain.

Germline assignment: CDR1 SGHNT and CDR2 YYREEE (reference sequence). Trimming shortened V by 3 bases and J by 0 bases, and 13 bases separated the two germline ends. The CDR3 is 17 amino acids. Original data processing: Reference gene primer amplification gave nucleated cell count estimates. Method: immunoSEQ multiplex PCR; TCRdb's copy keeps in-frame clones and lacks some. V and J calls and clone size come straight from that table; D and trimming were deduced from the DNA. The data show 220,000 or so clones, 70% to 85% seen once. Sequencing was done on a sample of PBMCs or T cells enriched from blood (not recorded which). This sequence joins TRBV5-4 and TRBJ2-6; D may be TRBD2 (5 bases). The source is a woman aged 55-70 years who had recovered from COVID-19. CDR3 nucleotides: TGTGCCAGCAGCTCCGTTAGCGTAAACTCTGGGGCCAACGTCCTGACTTTC. Translated: CASSSVSVNSGANVLTF. The variable domain in full, with the rest retrieved from reference TRBV5-4 and TRBJ2-6, is ETGVTQSPTHLIKTRGQQVTLRCSSQSGHNTVSWYQQALGQGPQFIFQYYREEENGRGNFPPRFSGLQFPNYSSELNVNALELDDSALYLCASSSVSVNSGANVLTFGAGSRLTVL.